This T cell receptor beta chain originates from a study of CD8 T cells in ankylosing spondylitis. This clonotype occurred many times. The antigen is not known. Using its own MiXCR run on the 5' RACE reads, TCRdb lists one record per CDR3 protein. The table has roughly 250,000 distinct CDR3 sequences, around 7.8% seen once. Findings of the study overall: A subset of motif variants has previously been described in the synovial fluid and blood of reactive arthritis.

This CDR3 comprises 10 residues. Trimming left V 8 bases short and J 10 bases short, with 11 bases between. The V gene's germline CDR1 is MNHEY and CDR2 SVGAGI. The V call is TRBV6-5, the J call TRBJ1-1; D gene uncertain. The source of this sequence is a male donor with ankylosing spondylitis or in good health (not recorded which). The material sequenced was blood, either unsorted or a sorted T cell fraction (not recorded which). CDR3 loop: CASGRAPAFF. The CDR3 DNA is TGTGCCAGCGGACGCGCCCCAGCTTTCTTT.